One sample yielded the 20 T cell receptor beta chains listed below, sequenced in a study of cytomegalovirus exposure and HLA in healthy donors. The PCR employed 60 Vbeta primers together with 13 Jbeta primers. Method: immunoSEQ multiplex PCR; TCRdb's copy keeps in-frame clones and lacks some. The data contain under 200,000 clones, about four fifths of them singletons. The material sequenced was PBMCs. These receptors originate from a woman in her 50s in good health and CMV-seropositive.

The rearrangement uses TRBV15 and TRBJ2-5, with D possibly matching TRBD2 (5 bases). Judging by the DNA end, TRBJ2-7 fits better; the J call may be wrong. Germline values: CDR1 LNHNV, CDR2 YYDKDF (reference sequence). The CDR3 spans 15 residues. This CDR3 reads CATSRDSVSLYEQYF. The DNA for the CDR3 is TGTGCCACCAGCAGAGATAGCGTGAGCCTCTACGAGCAGTACTTC.

V gene TRBV5-8 combines with J gene TRBJ2-1, with D possibly being TRBD2 (5 bases). Between the trimmed V and J ends, which lost 6 bases and 5 bases, there was a span of 18 bases. This CDR3 contains 15 residues. Germline values: CDR1 SGHTS, CDR2 YDEGEE. CDR3 loop: CASTNIWSGDNEQFF. The CDR3 DNA sequence: TGTGCCAGCACCAACATTTGGTCCGGGGACAATGAGCAGTTCTTC.

The chain carries TRBV4-3 and TRBJ2-1; TRBD1 aligns across 9 bases. The germline V gene encodes CDR1 LGHNA and CDR2 YSLEER. This CDR3 comprises 16 residues. V dropped 0 bases and J dropped 9; count of bases not matched to a gene: 9. CDR3 protein: CASSQDIYRGRTEQFF. The CDR3 DNA follows: TGCGCCAGCAGCCAAGATATCTACAGGGGGCGTACTGAGCAGTTCTTC.

This clone was detected only a few times. The CDR3 coding sequence is TGTGCCAGCAGTGATGGAGGAATAGACTATGGCTACACCTTC. Translation: CASSDGGIDYGYTF. The chain has TRBV6-5 and TRBJ1-2; D not resolved. There are 14 residues in the CDR3. The V gene lost 5 bases and the J gene lost 3 bases, with 13 bases spanning the gap. Germline CDR1 and CDR2: MNHEY and SVGAGI.

This clone was detected once. The chain links TRBV7-3 to TRBJ2-7, with TRBD1 identical over 11 bases. Germline V gene sequence: CDR1 SGHTA, CDR2 FQGTGA. This CDR3 comprises 15 residues. With V trimmed by 5 bases and J by 3 bases, 6 bases remained unmatched. The CDR3 sequence: CASSKDGTGGYEQYF. CDR3 DNA sequence: TGTGCCAGCAGCAAGGACGGGACAGGGGGCTACGAGCAGTACTTC.

The chain carries TRBV29-1 and TRBJ1-2; 7 bases match TRBD1. The V and J ends lost 4 bases and 7 bases, in that order; junction bases with no gene match: 6. Germline assignment: CDR1 SQVTM and CDR2 ANQGSEA. This CDR3 spans 12 amino acids. CDR3 protein: CSVGQGSSGYTF. CDR3 nucleotide sequence: TGCAGCGTTGGACAGGGATCGTCTGGCTACACCTTC.

A single count supports this clone. The chain links TRBV10-1 to TRBJ2-2, with D hard to call. Per germline, CDR1 WNHNN and CDR2 SYGVQD (reference sequence). The V end lost 5 bases, the J end lost 1 base, and 5 bases lay between the germline ends. This CDR3 spans 13 amino acids. CDR3 DNA sequence: TGCGCCAGCAGTCCAGGGAACACCGGGGAGCTGTTTTTT. The encoded protein is CASSPGNTGELFF.

The chain has TRBV9 and TRBJ1-5; the D gene is possibly TRBD1 (5 bases). V was trimmed by 2 bases and J by 9 bases, leaving 12 bases between them. Germline CDR1 reads SGDLS; CDR2 reads YYNGEE. The CDR3 extends over 13 amino acids. The CDR3 DNA sequence: TGTGCCAGCAGCGTTTCGGGGGAGGGGCCCCAGCATTTT. Its protein is CASSVSGEGPQHF.

This clone was detected once. This chain joins TRBV5-1 and TRBJ2-7, with 7 bases matching TRBD1. With 4 bases clipped from V and 2 bases from J, the junction kept 9 bases outside the gene matches. In germline, CDR1 is SGHRS, CDR2 YFSETQ. The CDR3 totals 15 residues. Here the CDR3 reads CASSAGTAYTYEQYF. In nucleotides, the CDR3 is TGCGCCAGCAGCGCTGGGACAGCCTACACCTACGAGCAGTACTTC.

This chain links TRBV30 with TRBJ2-2; D may be TRBD2 (6 bases). Germline assignment: CDR1 GTSNPN and CDR2 SVGIG (reference sequence). The V and J ends lost 3 bases and 1 base respectively, with 6 bases between them. The CDR3 is 13 amino acids. CDR3 region: CAWSGGNTGELFF. The CDR3 DNA is TGTGCCTGGAGCGGGGGGAACACCGGGGAGCTGTTTTTT.

CDR3 in amino acids: CASSPGGETGREKLFF. CDR3 in DNA: TGTGCCAGCAGCCCCGGGGGAGAGACAGGGCGTGAAAAACTGTTTTTT. The chain is built from TRBV5-6 and TRBJ1-4; the match to TRBD1 covers 7 bases. This CDR3 comprises 16 residues. V was pared by 4 bases and J by 7 bases, with 13 bases of the junction left unmatched. Germline CDR1 SGHDT, CDR2 YYEEEE. Full variable domain (rest looked up from reference TRBV5-6 and TRBJ1-4): DAGVTQSPTHLIKTRGQQVTLRCSPKSGHDTVSWYQQALGQGPQFIFQYYEEEERQRGNFPDRFSGHQFPNYSSELNVNALLLGDSALYLCASSPGGETGREKLFFGSGTQLSVL.

This chain links TRBV6-1 with TRBJ1-4; 7 positions match TRBD1. Germline V lookup: CDR1 MNHNS, CDR2 SASEGT. The J segment lost 4 bases and the V segment lost 5 bases, leaving 7 bases of the junction unmatched. The CDR3 consists of 15 residues. The CDR3 sequence is CASSPGTALNEKLFF. CDR3 sequence (DNA): TGTGCCAGCAGTCCCGGGACAGCCCTTAATGAAAAACTGTTTTTT.

The chain has TRBV5-1 and TRBJ2-7, with TRBD1 matching over 8 bases. The CDR3 is 15 amino acids. Per the germline V gene, CDR1 is SGHRS and CDR2 is YFSETQ. V lost 2 bases, J lost 7 bases, and 11 bases stayed unmatched. CDR3: CASSFRSGGDEEQYF. DNA of the CDR3: TGCGCCAGCAGCTTTCGGTCAGGGGGCGACGAAGAGCAGTACTTC.

This clone came up a few times. The chain joins TRBV2 to TRBJ1-4; unclear D gene. Germline assignment: CDR1 SNHLY and CDR2 FYNNEI. V was shortened by 8 bases and J by 8 bases, with 6 bases between the two germline ends. This CDR3 has 10 residues. The CDR3 loop reads CASRREKLFF. The CDR3 coding sequence is TGTGCCAGCCGGCGGGAAAAACTGTTTTTT.

The chain employs TRBV5-1 and TRBJ2-7; TRBD1 agrees at 12 bases. Germline V gives CDR1 SGHRS, CDR2 YFSETQ. J gave up 5 bases and V 0 bases, and 3 bases lay outside the gene matches. This CDR3 is built from 15 residues. The DNA for the CDR3 is TGCGCCAGCAGCTTGGGAGGGACAGGGGGCAACGAGCAGTACTTC. Residues: CASSLGGTGGNEQYF.

This chain connects TRBV28 to TRBJ1-1; 12 nucleotides agree with TRBD1. Germline V gene lookup returns CDR1 MDHEN and CDR2 SYDVKM. The CDR3 runs to 16 residues. V shed 4 bases and J 5 bases; nucleotides not matched to a gene: 8. DNA for the CDR3: TGTGCCAGCAGTTCTCCGGGACAGGGGGCAGGTACTGAAGCTTTCTTT. As protein: CASSSPGQGAGTEAFF.

This clone came up a few times. The V and J genes are TRBV5-1 and TRBJ1-5; weak D call: TRBD1 (6 bases). CDR3 length equals 14 residues. Deletions cut 2 bases from V and 2 bases from J, with 8 bases between. Germline loops: CDR1 SGHRS, CDR2 YFSETQ. The CDR3 nucleotides are TGCGCCAGCAGCTTACAGGGTGGCAATCAGCCCCAGCATTTT. Its translation is CASSLQGGNQPQHF.

The genes are TRBV30 and TRBJ1-1; no clear D. Between the trimmed V and J ends, which lost 3 bases and 5 bases, there was a span of 13 bases. This CDR3 is 13 amino acids long. Germline CDR1 is GTSNPN and CDR2 is SVGIG (reference sequence). The CDR3: CAWSHDPGTEAFF. The CDR3 DNA follows: TGTGCCTGGAGCCATGACCCGGGGACTGAAGCTTTCTTT.

The chain uses TRBV7-9 and TRBJ2-4; D might be TRBD2 (7 bases). V was cut by 1 base and J by 8 bases, with 21 bases left in between. Germline V gives CDR1 SEHNR, CDR2 FQNEAQ (reference sequence). The CDR3 totals 17 residues. The CDR3, as DNA: TGTGCCAGCAGCTTAGTCTCGGGGGGCCCCGAGGAGGACATTCAGTACTTC. It specifies CASSLVSGGPEEDIQYF.

The chain recombines TRBV6-6 with TRBJ2-5, with 7 bases fitting TRBD2. This CDR3 comprises 15 residues. Germline V gene sequence: CDR1 MNHNY, CDR2 SVGAGI (reference sequence). The junction had 7 bases not matched to a gene; V was cut back by 2 bases and J by 4 bases. The CDR3 spells CASSYGDGGRETQYF. CDR3 DNA: TGTGCCAGCAGTTACGGGGACGGGGGGAGAGAGACCCAGTACTTC.